One sample yielded the 5 T cell receptor beta chains listed below, sequenced in a study of cytomegalovirus exposure and HLA in healthy donors. The primer mix had 60 Vbeta and 13 Jbeta primers. Clones were read by immunoSEQ multiplex PCR, and TCRdb kept only the in-frame ones, dropping some. The sample contains 100,000 or so clones, roughly 85% of which appear only once. The sample taken for sequencing was PBMCs. All receptors derive from a woman aged 40 to 50 in good health and CMV-seronegative.

This clone was detected only once. This rearrangement joins TRBV28 to TRBJ1-1; TRBD1 matches 7 bases. Germline CDR1 MDHEN, CDR2 SYDVKM. The CDR3 is made up of 14 amino acids. Germline trimming cut 9 bases from V and 5 bases from J; bases unmatched to any gene: 12. The chain's CDR3 is CASSQDRRKTEAFF. DNA of the CDR3: TGTGCCAGTTCCCAGGACAGGAGGAAAACTGAAGCTTTCTTT.

The genes are TRBV6-5 and TRBJ2-1; tentative D call: TRBD2 (5 bases). The germline V gene has CDR1 MNHEY and CDR2 SVGAGI. The V and J ends lost 6 bases and 2 bases respectively, with 11 bases between them. The CDR3 has 14 residues. CDR3 coding DNA: TGTGCCAGCAGAGTGAGCGGTCCCTACAATGAGCAGTTCTTC. Protein product: CASRVSGPYNEQFF.

The V and J genes are TRBV19 and TRBJ2-7; TRBD2 matches 12 bases. Germline V CDR1 and CDR2: LNHDA, SQIVND (reference sequence). The CDR3 extends over 14 amino acids. The junction had 4 bases not matched to a gene; V was cut back by 6 bases and J by 4 bases. The CDR3, as DNA: TGTGCCAGTAGCAGACTAGCGGGGGCTTACGAGCAGTACTTC. It translates to CASSRLAGAYEQYF.

This clone was counted a few times. J is TRBJ2-5 and V is TRBV7-2; a possible D gene is TRBD1 (6 bases). CDR1 and CDR2 from the germline V gene are SGHTA and FQGNSA. The V end lost 1 base, the J end lost 5 bases, and 14 bases lay between the germline ends. The CDR3 runs to 15 residues. CDR3 residues: CASSLVTGQVETQYF. CDR3 nucleotides: TGTGCCAGCAGCTTAGTTACAGGGCAGGTGGAGACCCAGTACTTC.

The V call is TRBV5-1, the J call TRBJ2-3; 15 bases line up with TRBD2. The CDR3 runs 20 residues. Germline V CDR1 and CDR2: SGHRS, YFSETQ. V shed 4 bases, J shed 0 bases, and the junction held 12 bases outside the gene matches. CDR3 residues: CASSHFSGTSGRLSTDTQYF. Here the CDR3 DNA reads TGCGCCAGCAGCCACTTTTCCGGGACTAGCGGGAGGCTAAGCACAGATACGCAGTATTTT.